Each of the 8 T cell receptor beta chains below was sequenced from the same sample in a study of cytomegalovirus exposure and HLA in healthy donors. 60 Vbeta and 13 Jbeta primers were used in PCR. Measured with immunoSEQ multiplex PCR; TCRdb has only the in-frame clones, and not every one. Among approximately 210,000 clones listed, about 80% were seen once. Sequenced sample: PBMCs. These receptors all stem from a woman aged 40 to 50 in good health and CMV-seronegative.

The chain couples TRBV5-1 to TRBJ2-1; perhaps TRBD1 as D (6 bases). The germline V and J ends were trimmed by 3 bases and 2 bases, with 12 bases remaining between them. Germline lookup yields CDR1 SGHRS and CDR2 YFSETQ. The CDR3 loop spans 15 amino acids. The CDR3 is CASSSTGTTYNEQFF. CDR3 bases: TGCGCCAGCAGCTCCACCGGGACAACCTACAATGAGCAGTTCTTC.

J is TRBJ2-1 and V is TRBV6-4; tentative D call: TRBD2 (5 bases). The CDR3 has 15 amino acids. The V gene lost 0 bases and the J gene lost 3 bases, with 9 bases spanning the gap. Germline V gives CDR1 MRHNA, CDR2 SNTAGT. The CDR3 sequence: CASSDSMGVYNEQFF. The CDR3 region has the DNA TGTGCCAGCAGTGACTCGATGGGAGTCTACAATGAGCAGTTCTTC.

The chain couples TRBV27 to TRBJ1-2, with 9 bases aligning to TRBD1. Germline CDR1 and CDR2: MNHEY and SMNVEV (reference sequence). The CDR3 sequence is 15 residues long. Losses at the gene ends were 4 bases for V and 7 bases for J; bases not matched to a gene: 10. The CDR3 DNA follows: TGTGCCAGCAGTTCGGGACAGGGCTCCCCGAGTGGCTACACCTTC. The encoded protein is CASSSGQGSPSGYTF.

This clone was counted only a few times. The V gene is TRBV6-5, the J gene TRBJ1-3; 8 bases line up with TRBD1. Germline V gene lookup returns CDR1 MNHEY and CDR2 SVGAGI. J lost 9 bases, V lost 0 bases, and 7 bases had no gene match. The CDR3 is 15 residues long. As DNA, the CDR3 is TGTGCCAGCAGTTACTCATCCGGGACAGGCTCCACCATATATTTT. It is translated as CASSYSSGTGSTIYF.

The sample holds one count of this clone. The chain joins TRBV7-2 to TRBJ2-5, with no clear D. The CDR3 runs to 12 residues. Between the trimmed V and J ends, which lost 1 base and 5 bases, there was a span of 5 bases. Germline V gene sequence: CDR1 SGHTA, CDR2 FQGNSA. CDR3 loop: CASSLGRETQYF. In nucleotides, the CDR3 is TGTGCCAGCAGCTTAGGTCGGGAGACCCAGTACTTC.

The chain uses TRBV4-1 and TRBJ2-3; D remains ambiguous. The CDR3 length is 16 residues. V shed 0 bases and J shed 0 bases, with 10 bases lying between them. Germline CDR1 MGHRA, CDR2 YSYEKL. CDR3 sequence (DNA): TGCGCCAGCAGCCAAGATATATATACTAGCACAGATACGCAGTATTTT. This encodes CASSQDIYTSTDTQYF.

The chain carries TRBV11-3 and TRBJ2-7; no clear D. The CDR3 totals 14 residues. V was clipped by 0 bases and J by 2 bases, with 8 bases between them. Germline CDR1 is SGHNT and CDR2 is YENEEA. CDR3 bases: TGTGCCAGCAGCTTAGACCTGAAGCCCTACGAGCAGTACTTC. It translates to CASSLDLKPYEQYF.

CDR3 residues: CASSTRPGGRDTEAFF. DNA for the CDR3: TGCGCCAGCAGCACCCGCCCAGGGGGCCGGGACACTGAAGCTTTCTTT. The chain carries TRBV5-1 and TRBJ1-1, with TRBD1 matching 8 bases. The germline gives CDR1 SGHRS, CDR2 YFSETQ. With 4 bases clipped from V and 3 bases from J, the junction kept 11 bases outside the gene matches. CDR3 length: 16 amino acids. Variable domain in full (rest from reference TRBV5-1 and TRBJ1-1): KAGVTQTPRYLIKTRGQQVTLSCSPISGHRSVSWYQQTPGQGLQFLFEYFSETQRNKGNFPGRFSGRQFSNSRSEMNVSTLELGDSALYLCASSTRPGGRDTEAFFGQGTRLTVV.